In this sample, the clone carrying this T cell receptor beta chain turned up a few times. The antigen is unknown. These data come from a study of identifying expanded T cells in peripheral blood. Overall study results and limits: Two-week clone count variance significantly increased as total template count grew. Over about two and four weeks, about 16.4 and 19 clones changed, versus 1.2 between replicates.

TCRdb's table, derived via immunoSEQ multiplex PCR, lists solely in-frame clones and lacks some. The table has about 130,000 clones, around nine tenths seen once; the top ten hold 7.5% to 8.5%. Healthy donors had no documented immune events, such as infections, while sampled. CDR1 is SGHVS, CDR2 FQNEAQ, per germline. The CDR3 totals 14 residues. Trimming took 4 bases from V and 4 from J, leaving 11 bases between them. This sequence originates from a person aged 18 to 75 in good health. The sequenced material came from blood. The rearrangement uses TRBV7-8 and TRBJ1-5; D ambiguous. The DNA of the CDR3 is TGTGCCAGCAGCTCGTCCCAAACAAATCAGCCCCAGCATTTT. Amino acids: CASSSSQTNQPQHF.